This TCR beta chain was observed in a study of T-cell reconstitution after alpha-beta-depleted transplantation in children. This clonotype has ten or more counts. Germline V gene sequence: CDR1 DFQATT, CDR2 SNEGSKA (reference sequence). Losses at the gene ends were 0 bases for V and 4 bases for J; bases not matched to a gene: 9. This CDR3 has 16 residues. A library of TCRbeta sequences, prepared with unique molecular identifiers, was generated. TCRdb redid the calling of the PCR reads with MiXCR, one entry per CDR3 protein. Of some 600,000 distinct CDR3 sequences listed, approximately 16% are singletons.

The specimen was PBMCs from the stem cell graft donor, collected from the stem cell graft. This sequence originates from a human donor who donated a stem cell graft to a child with acute myeloid leukemia. The chain is built from TRBV20-1 and TRBJ2-1, with 7 bases lining up with TRBD2. CDR3 in amino acids: CSARDSASGAYNEQFF. CDR3 DNA sequence: TGCAGTGCTAGAGATTCGGCTAGCGGAGCTTACAATGAGCAGTTCTTC.